Listed below are T cell receptor beta chains from one sample, sequenced in a study of immunodeficiency. Generated by immunoSEQ multiplex PCR, the TCRdb table keeps only in-frame clones and is missing some. The sample carries approximately 2,500 clones, approximately 88% recorded once. Sequencing was done on a sample of CD4+ T cells from blood. All receptors come from a girl between 5 and 17 years old with POLD1 deficiency. CDR3s include the opening cysteine and the closing phenylalanine or tryptophan. Fields, in order: V gene, D gene, clone size, J gene, CDR3 DNA, CDR3 protein. The D gene is left open where the match is weak. The size entry is marked missing in some rows and otherwise reads once, few, many or a size class.

>TRBV10-3|NA|NA|TRBJ2-3
TGTGCCATCAGGAACCCTGGGAACACAGATACGCAGTATTTT
CAIRNPGNTDTQYF
>TRBV6-5|NA|NA|TRBJ1-5
TGTGCCCTCAAGATCGGGAGCGAGCACAATCAGCCCCAGCATTTT
CALKIGSEHNQPQHF
>TRBV5-4|TRBD2|NA|TRBJ2-5
TGTGCCAGCAGCGGCGGGAGGGAAGAGACCCAGTACTTC
CASSGGREETQYF
>TRBV13|TRBD2|NA|TRBJ2-1
TGTGCCAGCAGCTTAGAGAAGGGAGGGCGCTCCTACAATGAGCAGTTCTTC
CASSLEKGGRSYNEQFF
>TRBV5-1|TRBD2|NA|TRBJ2-1
TGCGCCAGCAGCATGCTAGCGGGTGAGCAGTTCTTC
CASSMLAGEQFF
>TRBV2|TRBD1|once|TRBJ1-2
TGTGCCAGCAGAAACTTACTCAGGGGGCGCGGTAACTATGGCTACACCTTC
CASRNLLRGRGNYGYTF
>TRBV19|TRBD2|NA|TRBJ2-1
TGTGCCAGTAGTCTCGGACTAGCGGATGAGCAGTTCTTC
CASSLGLADEQFF
>TRBV27|NA|NA|TRBJ2-7
TGTGCCAGCAGTTTAGAGACCCAGGTTGCCGCCTACGAGCAGTACTTC
CASSLETQVAAYEQYF
>TRBV9|NA|NA|TRBJ2-3
TGTGCCAGCAGCGTCCACGGGACTGGCACAGATACGCAGTATTTT
CASSVHGTGTDTQYF
>TRBV7-9|TRBD2|NA|TRBJ2-1
TGTGCCAGCTCCCAGCCGGGACTAGCGGGAGGTTCCTACAATGAGCAGTTCTTC
CASSQPGLAGGSYNEQFF
>TRBV29-1|TRBD1|NA|TRBJ2-5
TGCAGCGTTGAAAAGGGACAGCGTAAAGAGACCCAGTACTTC
CSVEKGQRKETQYF
>TRBV6-5|NA|NA|TRBJ2-1
TGTGCCAGCAGCCGCGTCCGTTTCTCCTACAATGAGCAGTTCTTC
CASSRVRFSYNEQFF
>TRBV28|NA|NA|TRBJ1-5
TGTGCCAGCAGTTTATGGTTGGGCATTGGCAATCAGCCCCAGCATTTT
CASSLWLGIGNQPQHF
>TRBV3-1/TRBV3-2|NA|once|TRBJ2-3
TGTGCCAGCAGCCAGTCTAGGGGCCGGCATACGCAGTATTTT
CASSQSRGRHTQYF
>TRBV9|NA|NA|TRBJ2-5
TGTGCCAGCAGCGTTAGATCAGGGTACCAAGAGACCCAGTACTTC
CASSVRSGYQETQYF
>TRBV30|NA|NA|TRBJ2-3
TGTGCCTGGAGTTTCAGCGGGAGCACAGATACGCAGTATTTT
CAWSFSGSTDTQYF
>TRBV2|TRBD2|NA|TRBJ2-5
TGTGCCAGCAGTGAACGACTAGCCTATTCGGAGACCCAGTACTTC
CASSERLAYSETQYF
>TRBV19|NA|NA|TRBJ1-5
TGTGCCAGTAGTACTACTACAGGTTTGAAATTACAGCCCCAGCATTTT
CASSTTTGLKLQPQHF
>TRBV4-2|NA|NA|TRBJ2-1
TGTGCCAGCAGCCAAGGGGGGATGAAGAAGTTCTTC
CASSQGGMKKFF
>TRBV2|NA|NA|TRBJ1-6
TGTGCCAGCAGTGATTTAACTGGGGTTCCCCTCCACTTT
CASSDLTGVPLHF
>TRBV2|TRBD2|NA|TRBJ2-1
TGTGCCAGCAGATTGGCGGGAGGGATCTCCTACAATGAGCAGTTCTTC
CASRLAGGISYNEQFF
>TRBV30|NA|NA|TRBJ2-1
TGTGCCTGGAGTGTACGAGGACTTTACAATGAGCAGTTCTTC
CAWSVRGLYNEQFF
>TRBV7-2|NA|NA|TRBJ2-3
TGTGCCAGCAGCTTAGCTCTAGGCGCAGATACGCAGTATTTT
CASSLALGADTQYF
>TRBV12-3/TRBV12-4|NA|NA|TRBJ1-1
TGTGCCAGCAGTTTGCATGAAGCTTTCTTT
CASSLHEAFF
>TRBV29-1|NA|NA|TRBJ2-5
TGCAGCGTTGAAGATCGGAGTTCAGGGACCCAGTACTTC
CSVEDRSSGTQYF
>TRBV29-1|NA|NA|TRBJ2-1
TGCAGCGTTGTACAGGACGGGCAGTTCTTC
CSVVQDGQFF
>TRBV6-5|NA|NA|TRBJ2-5
TGTGCCAGCAGTCACGTTGGCGACCTCCAAGAGACCCAGTACTTC
CASSHVGDLQETQYF
>TRBV5-1|TRBD1|NA|TRBJ2-5
TGCGCCAGCAGCTCCCGGACAGGGGAAGAGACCCAGTACTTC
CASSSRTGEETQYF
>TRBV18|TRBD1|NA|TRBJ2-5
TGTGCCAGCTCACCAATGACAGGGGCACAAGAGACCCAGTACTTC
CASSPMTGAQETQYF
>TRBV3-1/TRBV3-2|NA|NA|TRBJ2-5
TGTGCCAGCAGCCGCCGGGACAAGGAAGAGACCCAGTACTTC
CASSRRDKEETQYF
>TRBV6-2/TRBV6-3|TRBD2|NA|TRBJ2-5
TGTGCCAGCACCCCTCGAGATCTAGCGGGAATAGGGACCCAGTACTTC
CASTPRDLAGIGTQYF
>TRBV4-2|NA|NA|TRBJ1-1
TGTGCCAGCAGCCAAAACAGGGTGGAGAACACTGAAGCTTTCTTT
CASSQNRVENTEAFF
>TRBV28|TRBD1|NA|TRBJ1-2
TGTGCCAGCAGTTTATTGGGGACAGGGTATGGCTACACCTTC
CASSLLGTGYGYTF
>TRBV5-1|NA|NA|TRBJ2-1
TGCGCCAGCAACCACGGGGGATCCTACAATGAGCAGTTCTTC
CASNHGGSYNEQFF
>TRBV28|NA|NA|TRBJ2-7
TGTGCCAGCAGTCTCCTCTCCGACTACGAGCAGTACTTC
CASSLLSDYEQYF
>TRBV19|NA|NA|TRBJ2-5
TGTGCCAGTAGTACCAGGGAAGACCAGACCCAGTACTTC
CASSTREDQTQYF
>TRBV19|TRBD2|NA|TRBJ2-2
TGTGCCAGTAGTATACAACTAGCGGGAGTGGGGGAGCTGTTTTTT
CASSIQLAGVGELFF
>TRBV10-3|TRBD1|NA|TRBJ2-6
TGTGCCATCAGTGACCGGCAGGGGGCGGGTGGGGCCAACGTCCTGACTTTC
CAISDRQGAGGANVLTF
>TRBV29-1|TRBD2|few|TRBJ2-1
TGCAGCGTTGATACTAGCGGGGACAATGAGCAGTTCTTC
CSVDTSGDNEQFF
>TRBV10-3|NA|once|TRBJ2-2
TGTGCCATCAGTGAGGGGGCGAACACCGGGGAGCTGTTTTTT
CAISEGANTGELFF
>TRBV15|TRBD1|NA|TRBJ2-5
TGTGCCACCAGCAGAGCACCGAACAGGGGCCAAGAGACCCAGTACTTC
CATSRAPNRGQETQYF
>TRBV6-5|NA|once|TRBJ1-1
TGTGCCAGCACCGATATCTACGGGGGCACTGAAGCTTTCTTT
CASTDIYGGTEAFF
>TRBV18|NA|NA|TRBJ2-5
TGTGCCAGCTCACGGACAGTCCAAGAGACCCAGTACTTC
CASSRTVQETQYF
>TRBV5-5|NA|NA|TRBJ1-6
TGTGCCAGCAGCCTCGTCGAGGGGTTAAATTCACCCCTCCACTTT
CASSLVEGLNSPLHF
>TRBV5-1|NA|once|TRBJ1-1
TGCGCCAGCAGCTTGGATTTAATGAACACTGAAGCTTTCTTT
CASSLDLMNTEAFF
>TRBV3-1/TRBV3-2|NA|few|TRBJ2-1
TGTGCCAGCAGGGGGCTCGACAATGAGCAGTTCTTC
CASRGLDNEQFF